The 23 T cell receptor beta chains below all came from one sample that was sequenced in a study of beta chain features in type 1 diabetes. All of the isolated RNA was reverse transcribed, so expressed TCRB transcripts were sequenced. Some clones are missing from TCRdb's copy, which holds only in-frame ones; the method was immunoSEQ multiplex PCR. The profile shows roughly 300,000 clones, 14% of them singletons. The sample consisted of central memory CD4+ T cells from blood. The source is a man under 40 in good health.

The chain employs TRBV27 and TRBJ2-7; the match to TRBD2 covers 7 bases. The CDR3 loop spans 18 amino acids. J lost 0 bases, V lost 5 bases, and 16 bases had no gene match. Germline CDR1 is MNHEY and CDR2 is SMNVEV (reference sequence). CDR3 sequence (DNA): TGTGCCAGCAGTCGCAACATACTTCGAGCGGGGAGCTCCTACGAGCAGTACTTC. Residues: CASSRNILRAGSSYEQYF.

The rearrangement links TRBV27 to TRBJ2-5; weak D call: TRBD2 (6 bases). Per the germline V gene, CDR1 is MNHEY and CDR2 is SMNVEV (reference sequence). The CDR3 is 13 residues long. V was shortened by 2 bases and J by 7 bases, with 11 bases between the two germline ends. The CDR3 loop is CASSLEGRGTQYF. The CDR3 DNA reads TGTGCCAGCAGTTTAGAGGGGCGGGGGACCCAGTACTTC.

This clone has only a few counts. The chain employs TRBV5-1 and TRBJ2-3; no clear D. This CDR3 has 15 amino acids. V was clipped by 4 bases and J by 4 bases, with 16 bases between them. Germline V CDR1 and CDR2: SGHRS, YFSETQ. CDR3 sequence: CASSQTNSFADTQYF. DNA of the CDR3: TGCGCCAGCAGCCAGACAAATTCCTTTGCAGATACGCAGTATTTT.

This clone was seen more than once but under ten times. Written as DNA, the CDR3 is TGTGCCAGCAGCTTTGGGGACATTCAGTACTTC. Its translation: CASSFGDIQYF. This chain uses TRBV11-2 with TRBJ2-4; D is unclear. The germline gives CDR1 SGHAT, CDR2 FQNNGV. V lost 3 bases and J 8 bases, leaving 5 bases between the germline ends. The CDR3 spans 11 residues.

The table lists this clone with many counts. The chain recombines TRBV4-1 with TRBJ1-4, with 7 bases matching TRBD1. CDR3 size: 15 residues. The V and J ends lost 1 base and 5 bases, in that order; junction bases with no gene match: 4. CDR1 is MGHRA and CDR2 is YSYEKL in the germline V gene. The CDR3 spells CASSQVKGANEKLFF. CDR3 bases: TGCGCCAGCAGCCAAGTTAAGGGGGCGAATGAAAAACTGTTTTTT.

This clone came up a few times. The rearrangement joins TRBV7-2 to TRBJ2-5; no clear D gene. The ends were cut back, 5 bases at V and 4 bases at J, with 14 bases in the middle. The CDR3 spans 14 residues. In germline, CDR1 is SGHTA, CDR2 FQGNSA. The CDR3 protein is CASSPPPDAETQYF. The CDR3 DNA reads TGTGCCAGCAGCCCCCCACCGGATGCAGAGACCCAGTACTTC.

This clone was seen only a few times. This chain uses TRBV5-4 with TRBJ2-3; D ambiguous. CDR3 size: 15 residues. The V gene lost 3 bases and the J gene lost 5 bases, with 16 bases spanning the gap. Germline V lookup: CDR1 SGHNT, CDR2 YYREEE (reference sequence). The CDR3, as DNA: TGTGCCAGCAGCTCTGTTGGGTCGGCTAGAGATACGCAGTATTTT. The encoded protein is CASSSVGSARDTQYF.

The rearrangement links TRBV7-2 to TRBJ2-1; D may correspond to TRBD1 or TRBD2 (6 bases each). Germline V gene data show CDR1 as SGHTA and CDR2 as FQGNSA. The CDR3 is 15 amino acids. Between the trimmed V and J ends, which lost 2 bases and 4 bases, there was a span of 12 bases. CDR3: CASSLSGAGYNEQFF. CDR3 DNA: TGTGCCAGCAGCTTATCGGGGGCTGGGTACAATGAGCAGTTCTTC.

The rearrangement links TRBV7-2 to TRBJ1-2; TRBD1 aligns across 9 bases. This CDR3 contains 18 residues. V was clipped by 0 bases and J by 1 base; unmatched bases: 9. The germline CDR1 and CDR2 sequences are SGHTA and FQGNSA. CDR3 protein: CASSLAPGTGFGNYGYTF. CDR3 nucleotide sequence: TGTGCCAGCAGCTTAGCTCCCGGGACAGGGTTTGGTAACTATGGCTACACCTTC.

This clone was observed a few times. V is TRBV29-1 and J is TRBJ2-1, with D perhaps TRBD1 (6 bases). The V and J ends lost 1 base and 10 bases respectively, with 14 bases between them. Germline assignment: CDR1 SQVTM and CDR2 ANQGSEA. The CDR3 has 13 residues. The CDR3 DNA sequence: TGCAGCGTTGAAGTCAGGGGCTCTACCGAGCAGTTCTTC. Encoded protein: CSVEVRGSTEQFF.

This clone appeared a few times. The CDR3 reads CAWAVGHNSPLHF. DNA for the CDR3: TGTGCCTGGGCAGTGGGGCACAATTCACCCCTCCACTTT. The V call is TRBV30, the J call TRBJ1-6; maybe TRBD1 (5 bases). This CDR3 comprises 13 residues. CDR1 is GTSNPN, CDR2 SVGIG, per germline (reference sequence). V was clipped by 5 bases and J by 7 bases, with 12 bases between them.

This clone was observed a few times. J is TRBJ1-1 and V is TRBV25-1; no reliable D call. CDR1 and CDR2 from the germline V gene are MGHDK and SYGVNS. The CDR3 covers 13 residues. The V gene lost 10 bases and the J gene lost 3 bases, with 15 bases spanning the gap. DNA for the CDR3: TGTGCCACCCCCGGTGGGAATGACACTGAAGCTTTCTTT. This codes for CATPGGNDTEAFF. Full variable domain (outside the CDR3, taken from reference TRBV25-1 and TRBJ1-1): EADIYQTPRYLVIGTGKKITLECSQTMGHDKMYWYQQDPGMELHLIHYSYGVNSTEKGDLSSESTVSRIRTEHFPLTLESARPSHTSQYLCATPGGNDTEAFFGQGTRLTVV.

This clone was observed a few times. The V gene is TRBV29-1, the J gene TRBJ1-5; perhaps TRBD1 as D (5 bases). Germline CDR1 reads SQVTM; CDR2 reads ANQGSEA. CDR3 length equals 13 residues. V was pared by 4 bases and J by 6 bases, with 13 bases between. This CDR3 is CSVGGGRGQPQHF. In DNA, the CDR3 is TGCAGCGTTGGGGGGGGACGGGGTCAGCCCCAGCATTTT.

This clone appeared a few times. The rearrangement joins TRBV20-1 to TRBJ1-1; D gene ambiguous. Between the trimmed V and J ends, which lost 6 bases and 10 bases, there was a span of 15 bases. Germline CDR1 reads DFQATT; CDR2 reads SNEGSKA (reference sequence). This CDR3 spans 11 amino acids. The CDR3 nucleotides read TGCAGTGCATCCCCGGGGTCGGGAGCTTTCTTT. Translating gives CSASPGSGAFF.

The chain is built from TRBV6-5 and TRBJ2-7, with a possible D match to TRBD2 (6 bases). This CDR3 spans 12 amino acids. V lost 10 bases, J lost 7 bases, and 17 bases lay in between. From germline, CDR1 is MNHEY and CDR2 SVGAGI. The CDR3 protein is CAIGKDAGEQYV. The CDR3 DNA follows: TGTGCCATCGGCAAGGACGCGGGAGAGCAGTACGTC.

Only a few counts were recorded for this clone. The rearrangement uses TRBV18 and TRBJ2-7, with D possibly matching TRBD2 (6 bases). Trimming pared 2 bases from V and 7 bases from J, leaving 9 bases between. The CDR3 sequence is 12 residues long. In germline, CDR1 is KGHSH, CDR2 LQKENI. The CDR3 region is CASSPGGWEQYV. The CDR3 DNA is TGTGCCAGCTCACCAGGGGGGTGGGAGCAGTACGTC.

The sample holds many counts of this clone. The CDR3 coding sequence is TGTGCCAGCAGCCAAGTGGGGCTAGAGGACAATGAGCAGTTCTTC. This gives the protein CASSQVGLEDNEQFF. This chain connects TRBV14 to TRBJ2-1; tentative D call: TRBD1 (5 bases). This CDR3 has 15 amino acids. CDR1 SGHDN and CDR2 FVKESK come from the germline V gene. V lost 1 base and J 5 bases, leaving 12 bases between the germline ends.

The chain employs TRBV6-1 and TRBJ2-7; 8 nucleotides agree with TRBD1. In germline, CDR1 is MNHNS, CDR2 SASEGT. V shed 10 bases and J 4 bases; nucleotides not matched to a gene: 9. This CDR3 spans 13 amino acids. The CDR3 reads CATPRTGTYEQYF. In DNA, the CDR3 is TGTGCCACCCCAAGGACAGGGACTTACGAGCAGTACTTC.

The V call is TRBV4-1, the J call TRBJ1-2, with 11 bases that match TRBD1. Germline assignment: CDR1 MGHRA and CDR2 YSYEKL. The V and J ends lost 0 bases and 5 bases, in that order; junction bases with no gene match: 2. CDR3 size: 15 residues. This CDR3 is CASSQEGQGVYGYTF. As DNA, the CDR3 is TGCGCCAGCAGCCAAGAGGGACAGGGGGTTTATGGCTACACCTTC.

The chain carries TRBV19 and TRBJ2-1; no clear D. CDR1 LNHDA and CDR2 SQIVND come from the germline V gene (reference sequence). V was cut by 5 bases and J by 4 bases, with 18 bases left in between. The CDR3 sequence is 16 residues long. The CDR3 spells CASSGRRRTLYNEQFF. For the CDR3, the DNA is TGTGCCAGTAGTGGGCGCAGAAGAACCCTATACAATGAGCAGTTCTTC.

The gene calls are TRBV19 and TRBJ1-2, with TRBD1 as a possible D gene (5 bases). V dropped 5 bases and J dropped 3 bases, with 16 bases sitting between them. CDR3 length equals 15 residues. The germline CDR1 and CDR2 sequences are LNHDA and SQIVND (reference sequence). The CDR3, as DNA: TGTGCCAGTAGTGCTCCAGGGCCTAGGTACTATGGCTACACCTTC. Residues: CASSAPGPRYYGYTF.

This chain links TRBV27 with TRBJ1-5; 9 nucleotides agree with TRBD1. CDR3 length: 15 residues. Germline trimming cut 8 bases from V and 6 bases from J; bases unmatched to any gene: 11. Germline V gives CDR1 MNHEY, CDR2 SMNVEV (reference sequence). CDR3 bases: TGTGCCAGCCAGCTAATGGGACAGGGAGGTCAGCCCCAGCATTTT. It encodes CASQLMGQGGQPQHF.

This chain joins TRBV15 and TRBJ2-1; D is perhaps TRBD1 or TRBD2 (5 bases each). CDR3 length: 13 amino acids. Germline V gene data show CDR1 as LNHNV and CDR2 as YYDKDF (reference sequence). Trimming took off 5 bases at V and 10 bases at J, with 15 bases between the two ends. CDR3 coding DNA: TGTGCCACCAGCGAGGGACGCCTTGGGGAGCAGTTCTTC. Amino acids: CATSEGRLGEQFF. The whole variable domain, filled in from reference TRBV15 and TRBJ2-1, reads DAMVIQNPRYQVTQFGKPVTLSCSQTLNHNVMYWYQQKSSQAPKLLFHYYDKDFNNEADTPDNFQSRRPNTSFCFLDIRSPGLGDTAMYLCATSEGRLGEQFFGPGTRLTVL.